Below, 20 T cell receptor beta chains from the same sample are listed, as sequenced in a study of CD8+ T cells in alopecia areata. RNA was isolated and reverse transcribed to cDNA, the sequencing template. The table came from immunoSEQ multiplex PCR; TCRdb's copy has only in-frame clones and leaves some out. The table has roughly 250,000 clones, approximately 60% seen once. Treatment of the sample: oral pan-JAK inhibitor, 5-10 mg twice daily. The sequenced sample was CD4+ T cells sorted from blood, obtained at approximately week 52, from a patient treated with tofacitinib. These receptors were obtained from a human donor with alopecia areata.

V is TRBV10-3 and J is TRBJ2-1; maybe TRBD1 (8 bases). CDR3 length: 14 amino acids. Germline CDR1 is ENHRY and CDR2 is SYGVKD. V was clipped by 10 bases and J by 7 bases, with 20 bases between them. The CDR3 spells CATTGQGGGNEQFF. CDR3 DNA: TGTGCCACCACAGGACAGGGAGGGGGAAATGAGCAGTTCTTC.

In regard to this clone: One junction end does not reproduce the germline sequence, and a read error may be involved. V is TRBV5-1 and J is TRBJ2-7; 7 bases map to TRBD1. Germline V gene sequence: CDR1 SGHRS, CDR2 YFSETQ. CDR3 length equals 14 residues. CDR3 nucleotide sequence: TGCGCCAGCAGCTTGGACCCCAAGACAGGGAATGCACACTTC. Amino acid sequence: CASSLDPKTGNAHF. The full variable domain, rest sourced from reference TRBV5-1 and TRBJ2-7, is KAGVTQTPRYLIKTRGQQVTLSCSPISGHRSVSWYQQTPGQGLQFLFEYFSETQRNKGNFPGRFSGRQFSNSRSEMNVSTLELGDSALYLCASSLDPKTGNAHFGPGTRLTVT.

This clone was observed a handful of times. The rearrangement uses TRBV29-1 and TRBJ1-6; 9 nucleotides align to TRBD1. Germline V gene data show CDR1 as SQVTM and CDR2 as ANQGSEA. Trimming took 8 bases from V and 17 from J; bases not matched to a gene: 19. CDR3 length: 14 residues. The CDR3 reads CSPTHVGQGLGIHF. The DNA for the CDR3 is TGCAGCCCCACCCACGTGGGACAGGGATTGGGGATCCACTTT.

This CDR3 reads CASNPLGGPSSGANVLTF. The CDR3 DNA reads TGTGCCAGCAACCCCCTCGGGGGGCCCTCCTCTGGGGCCAACGTCCTGACTTTC. This rearrangement joins TRBV5-4 to TRBJ2-6; D may be TRBD2 (7 bases). The CDR3 totals 18 residues. V lost 6 bases and J lost 0, with 19 bases in between. Germline V gives CDR1 SGHNT, CDR2 YYREEE (reference sequence).

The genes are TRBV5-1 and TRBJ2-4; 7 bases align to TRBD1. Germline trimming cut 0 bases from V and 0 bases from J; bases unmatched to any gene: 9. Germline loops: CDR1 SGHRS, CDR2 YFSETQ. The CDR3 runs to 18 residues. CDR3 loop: CASSLGWGQFEAKNIQYF. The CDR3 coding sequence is TGCGCCAGCAGCTTGGGTTGGGGACAGTTCGAAGCCAAAAACATTCAGTACTTC.

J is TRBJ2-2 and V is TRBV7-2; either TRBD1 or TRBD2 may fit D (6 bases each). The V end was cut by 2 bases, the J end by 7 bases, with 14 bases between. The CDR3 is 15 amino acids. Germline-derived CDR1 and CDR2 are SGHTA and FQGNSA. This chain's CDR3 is CASSLFPGAGGELFF. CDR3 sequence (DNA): TGTGCCAGCAGCTTATTTCCGGGGGCCGGCGGGGAGCTGTTTTTT.

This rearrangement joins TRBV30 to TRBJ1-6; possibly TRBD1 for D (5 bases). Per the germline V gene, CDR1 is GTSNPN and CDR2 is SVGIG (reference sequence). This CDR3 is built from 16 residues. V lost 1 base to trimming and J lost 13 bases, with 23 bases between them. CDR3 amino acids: CAWSGDGASGASPLHF. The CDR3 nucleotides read TGTGCCTGGAGTGGGGACGGCGCCAGTGGAGCGTCTCCCCTCCACTTT.

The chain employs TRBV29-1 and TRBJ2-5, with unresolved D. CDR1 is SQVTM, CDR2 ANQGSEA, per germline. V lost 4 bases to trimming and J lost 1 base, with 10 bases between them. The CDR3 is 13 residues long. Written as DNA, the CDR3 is TGCAGCGTTGCACCGGGCCTCCAAGAGACCCAGTACTTC. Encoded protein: CSVAPGLQETQYF.

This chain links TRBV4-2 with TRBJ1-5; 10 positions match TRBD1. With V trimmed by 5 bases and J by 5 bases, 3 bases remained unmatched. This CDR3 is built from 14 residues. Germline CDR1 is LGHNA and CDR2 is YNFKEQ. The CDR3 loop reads CASSIGTGDQPQHF. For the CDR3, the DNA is TGTGCCAGCAGCATAGGGACAGGGGATCAGCCCCAGCATTTT.

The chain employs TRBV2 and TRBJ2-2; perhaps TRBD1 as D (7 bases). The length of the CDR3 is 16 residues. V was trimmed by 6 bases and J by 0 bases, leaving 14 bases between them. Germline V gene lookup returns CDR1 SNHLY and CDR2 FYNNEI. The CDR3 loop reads CASRATRGANTGELFF. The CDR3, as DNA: TGTGCCAGCAGAGCGACCAGGGGGGCGAACACCGGGGAGCTGTTTTTT.

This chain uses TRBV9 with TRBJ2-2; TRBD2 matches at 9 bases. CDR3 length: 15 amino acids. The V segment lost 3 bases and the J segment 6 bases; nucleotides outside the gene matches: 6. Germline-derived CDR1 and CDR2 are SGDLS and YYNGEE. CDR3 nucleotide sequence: TGTGCCAGCAGCGACGCGGGGGGGCCGTCCGGGGAGCTGTTTTTT. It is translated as CASSDAGGPSGELFF.

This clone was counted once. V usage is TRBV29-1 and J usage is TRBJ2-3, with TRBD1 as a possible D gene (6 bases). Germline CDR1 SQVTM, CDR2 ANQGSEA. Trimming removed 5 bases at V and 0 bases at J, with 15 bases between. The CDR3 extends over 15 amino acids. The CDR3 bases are TGCAGCGTTATATTGGACAGAGAGAGCACAGATACGCAGTATTTT. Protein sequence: CSVILDRESTDTQYF.

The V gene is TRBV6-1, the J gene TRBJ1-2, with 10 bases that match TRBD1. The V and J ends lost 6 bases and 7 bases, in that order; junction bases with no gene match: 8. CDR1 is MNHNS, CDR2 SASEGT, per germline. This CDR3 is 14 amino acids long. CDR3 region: CASSPGQGSLGYTF. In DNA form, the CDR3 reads TGTGCCAGCAGCCCGGGACAGGGGTCCCTTGGCTACACCTTC.

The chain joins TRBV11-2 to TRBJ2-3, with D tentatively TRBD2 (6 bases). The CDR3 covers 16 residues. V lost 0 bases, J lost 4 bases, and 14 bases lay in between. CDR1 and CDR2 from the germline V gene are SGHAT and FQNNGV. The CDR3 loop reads CASSLDPSPSADTQYF. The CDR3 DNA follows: TGTGCCAGCAGCTTAGATCCCAGCCCTAGCGCAGATACGCAGTATTTT. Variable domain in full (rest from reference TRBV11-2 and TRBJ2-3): EAGVAQSPRYKIIEKRQSVAFWCNPISGHATLYWYQQILGQGPKLLIQFQNNGVVDDSQLPKDRFSAERLKGVDSTLKIQPAKLEDSAVYLCASSLDPSPSADTQYFGPGTRLTVL.

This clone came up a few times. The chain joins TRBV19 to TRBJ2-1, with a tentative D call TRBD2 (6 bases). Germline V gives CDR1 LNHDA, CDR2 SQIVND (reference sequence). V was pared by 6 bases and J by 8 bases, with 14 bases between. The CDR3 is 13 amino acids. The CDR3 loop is CASRPRGVDEQFF. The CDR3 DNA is TGTGCCAGTAGGCCCCGCGGGGTGGATGAGCAGTTCTTC.

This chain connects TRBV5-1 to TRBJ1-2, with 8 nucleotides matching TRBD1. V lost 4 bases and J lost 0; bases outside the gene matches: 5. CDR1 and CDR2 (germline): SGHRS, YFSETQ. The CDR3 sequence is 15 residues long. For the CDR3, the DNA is TGCGCCAGCAGCCCGACAGGGGTGGCTAACTATGGCTACACCTTC. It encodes CASSPTGVANYGYTF.

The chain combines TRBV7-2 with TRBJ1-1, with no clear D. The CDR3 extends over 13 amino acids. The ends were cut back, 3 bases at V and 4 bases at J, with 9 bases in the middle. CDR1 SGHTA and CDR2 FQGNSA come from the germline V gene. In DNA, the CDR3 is TGTGCCAGCAGCTTTCTAGTGAGCACTGAAGCTTTCTTT. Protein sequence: CASSFLVSTEAFF.

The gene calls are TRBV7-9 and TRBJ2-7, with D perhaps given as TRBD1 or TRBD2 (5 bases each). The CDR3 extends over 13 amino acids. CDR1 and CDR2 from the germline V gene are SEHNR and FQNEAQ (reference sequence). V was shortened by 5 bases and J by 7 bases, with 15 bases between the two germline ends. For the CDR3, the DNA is TGTGCCAGCAGCGTCCGGGACCTTGAGGAGCAGTACTTC. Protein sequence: CASSVRDLEEQYF. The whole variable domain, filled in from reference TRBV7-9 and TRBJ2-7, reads DTGVSQNPRHKITKRGQNVTFRCDPISEHNRLYWYRQTLGQGPEFLTYFQNEAQLEKSRLLSDRFSAERPKGSFSTLEIQRTEQGDSAMYLCASSVRDLEEQYFGPGTRLTVT.

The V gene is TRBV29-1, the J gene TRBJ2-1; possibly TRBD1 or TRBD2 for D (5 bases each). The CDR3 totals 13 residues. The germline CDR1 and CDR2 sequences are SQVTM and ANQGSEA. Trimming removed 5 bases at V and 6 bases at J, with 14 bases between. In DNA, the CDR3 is TGCAGCGTTAGTCGATCCGGGACCAATGAGCAGTTCTTC. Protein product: CSVSRSGTNEQFF.

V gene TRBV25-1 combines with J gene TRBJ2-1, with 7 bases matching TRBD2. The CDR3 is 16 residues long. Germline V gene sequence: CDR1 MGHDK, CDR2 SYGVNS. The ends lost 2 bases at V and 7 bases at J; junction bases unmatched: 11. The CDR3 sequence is CASSELSLAESNEQFF. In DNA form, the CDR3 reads TGTGCCAGCAGTGAACTGTCGCTAGCGGAATCAAATGAGCAGTTCTTC.